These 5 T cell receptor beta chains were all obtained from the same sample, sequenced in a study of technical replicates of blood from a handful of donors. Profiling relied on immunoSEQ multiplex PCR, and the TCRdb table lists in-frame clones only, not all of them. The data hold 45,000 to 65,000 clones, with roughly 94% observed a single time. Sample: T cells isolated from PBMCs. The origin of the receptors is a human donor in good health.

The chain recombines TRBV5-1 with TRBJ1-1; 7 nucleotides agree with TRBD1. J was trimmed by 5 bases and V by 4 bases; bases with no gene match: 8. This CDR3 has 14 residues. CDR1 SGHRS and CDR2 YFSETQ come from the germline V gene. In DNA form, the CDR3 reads TGCGCCAGCAGCCTAGGACAGGTTAGGACTGAAGCTTTCTTT. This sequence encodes CASSLGQVRTEAFF.

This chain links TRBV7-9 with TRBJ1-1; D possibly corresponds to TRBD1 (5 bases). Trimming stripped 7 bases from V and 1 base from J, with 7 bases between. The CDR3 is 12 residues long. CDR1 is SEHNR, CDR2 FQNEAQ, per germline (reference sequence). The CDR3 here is CASTDRNTEAFF. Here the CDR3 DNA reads TGTGCCAGCACAGACAGGAACACTGAAGCTTTCTTT.

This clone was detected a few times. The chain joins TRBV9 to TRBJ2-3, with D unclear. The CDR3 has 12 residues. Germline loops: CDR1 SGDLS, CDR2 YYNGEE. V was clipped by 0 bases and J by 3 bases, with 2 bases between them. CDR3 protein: CASSVATDTQYF. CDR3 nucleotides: TGTGCCAGCAGCGTAGCGACAGATACGCAGTATTTT.

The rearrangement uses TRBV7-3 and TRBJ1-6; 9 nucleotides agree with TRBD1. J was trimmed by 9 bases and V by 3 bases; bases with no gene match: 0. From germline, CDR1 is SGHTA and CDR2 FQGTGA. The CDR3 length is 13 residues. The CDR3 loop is CASSLDRGSPLHF. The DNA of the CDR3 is TGTGCCAGCAGCTTGGACAGGGGTTCACCCCTCCACTTT. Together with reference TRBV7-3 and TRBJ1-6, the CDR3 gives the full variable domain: GAGVSQTPSNKVTEKGKYVELRCDPISGHTALYWYRQSLGQGPEFLIYFQGTGAADDSGLPNDRFFAVRPEGSVSTLKIQRTERGDSAVYLCASSLDRGSPLHFGNGTRLTVT.

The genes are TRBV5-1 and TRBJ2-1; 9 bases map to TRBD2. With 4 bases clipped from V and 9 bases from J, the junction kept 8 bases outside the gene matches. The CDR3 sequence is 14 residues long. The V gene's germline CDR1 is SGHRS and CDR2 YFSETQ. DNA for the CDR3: TGCGCCAGCAGCAGTTCTAGCGGGGTGGGTGAGCAGTTCTTC. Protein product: CASSSSSGVGEQFF. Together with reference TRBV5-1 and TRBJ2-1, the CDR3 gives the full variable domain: KAGVTQTPRYLIKTRGQQVTLSCSPISGHRSVSWYQQTPGQGLQFLFEYFSETQRNKGNFPGRFSGRQFSNSRSEMNVSTLELGDSALYLCASSSSSGVGEQFFGPGTRLTVL.